The T cell receptor beta chain described here comes from a study of blood T cell repertoires in COVID-19. About the study: Acute-phase and convalescent COVID-19 samples originated in the United States, Italy and Spain.

Libraries were prepared by immunoSEQ multiplex PCR; TCRdb keeps only in-frame clonotypes and omits some of them. The table has roughly 150,000 clones, roughly 80% seen once. Germline values: CDR1 DFQATT, CDR2 SNEGSKA (reference sequence). V lost 3 bases and J lost 12; bases outside the gene matches: 5. The CDR3 is made up of 11 amino acids. This sequence originates from a man in his 70s with active or convalescent COVID-19. Sequenced: peripheral blood. The rearrangement uses TRBV20-1 and TRBJ2-1; 7 bases fit TRBD2. DNA of the CDR3: TGCAGTGCTAGCCTCCCGGGGGGGCAGTTCTTC. Its translation is CSASLPGGQFF.